A single sample is the source of the 30 T cell receptor beta chains below, sequenced in a study of shared clonotypes between healthy human individuals. Sequenced by immunoSEQ multiplex PCR; TCRdb stores in-frame clones only, minus some. Of over 950,000 clones in the sample, 60% to 80% were seen once. Input material: memory CD4+ T cells from PBMCs. Sample subset: CD45RA-negative fraction. The receptors originated from a man younger than 35 in good health. Some clones in this sample may be carry-over from other donors' samples.

V is TRBV6-5 and J is TRBJ2-2, with no clear D. The germline gives CDR1 MNHEY, CDR2 SVGAGI. Trimming shortened V by 0 bases and J by 6 bases, and 11 bases separated the two germline ends. The CDR3 loop spans 15 amino acids. CDR3 amino acids: CASSYSGPSAGELFF. Written as DNA, the CDR3 is TGTGCCAGCAGTTACTCAGGACCTTCCGCCGGGGAGCTGTTTTTT.

The rearrangement uses TRBV28 and TRBJ2-7; D is unresolved. This CDR3 comprises 12 residues. V was clipped by 2 bases and J by 6 bases, with 8 bases between them. Germline CDR1 and CDR2: MDHEN and SYDVKM. CDR3 DNA: TGTGCCAGCAGTTTAGAGGTAGGCGAGCAGTACTTC. Residues: CASSLEVGEQYF.

This clone occurred a few times. The J gene is TRBJ2-7, the V gene TRBV6-6, with D unclear. The CDR3 runs 14 residues. In germline, CDR1 is MNHNY, CDR2 SVGAGI (reference sequence). Trimming stripped 0 bases from V and 3 bases from J, with 9 bases between. CDR3 region: CASSYSIGNYEQYF. CDR3 nucleotides: TGTGCCAGCAGTTACTCGATCGGCAACTACGAGCAGTACTTC.

The rearrangement links TRBV4-2 to TRBJ1-2, with D uncertain. The CDR3 length is 15 residues. The germline V gene encodes CDR1 LGHNA and CDR2 YNFKEQ. V lost 4 bases to trimming and J lost 2 bases, with 14 bases between them. This CDR3 reads CASSPPISPNYGYTF. CDR3 nucleotide sequence: TGTGCCAGCAGCCCCCCGATAAGTCCAAACTATGGCTACACCTTC.

The V gene is TRBV2, the J gene TRBJ1-2; unclear D gene. Germline CDR1 SNHLY, CDR2 FYNNEI. V gave up 5 bases and J gave up 4 bases, with 8 bases separating them. The CDR3 is made up of 12 amino acids. This CDR3 is CASSQEGYGYTF. The CDR3 DNA follows: TGTGCCAGCAGTCAGGAGGGCTATGGCTACACCTTC.

The chain couples TRBV19 to TRBJ1-1; D call uncertain. This CDR3 contains 14 residues. Germline V lookup: CDR1 LNHDA, CDR2 SQIVND (reference sequence). V lost 0 bases and J 0 bases, leaving 5 bases between the germline ends. The CDR3 DNA follows: TGTGCCAGTAGTATAGAACGGGTGAACACTGAAGCTTTCTTT. This gives the protein CASSIERVNTEAFF. Full variable domain (rest looked up from reference TRBV19 and TRBJ1-1): DGGITQSPKYLFRKEGQNVTLSCEQNLNHDAMYWYRQDPGQGLRLIYYSQIVNDFQKGDIAEGYSVSREKKESFPLTVTSAQKNPTAFYLCASSIERVNTEAFFGQGTRLTVV.

This clone has only one observation. The chain employs TRBV28 and TRBJ2-7; D may be TRBD1 or TRBD2 (5 bases each). Germline CDR1 and CDR2: MDHEN and SYDVKM. Trimming took off 6 bases at V and 6 bases at J, with 21 bases between the two ends. The CDR3 loop spans 15 amino acids. The CDR3 DNA reads TGTGCCAGCAGCGACCCTTGGGGGAGTCGTGGCGAGCAGTACTTC. This sequence encodes CASSDPWGSRGEQYF.

This chain connects TRBV18 to TRBJ1-3, with a tentative D call TRBD1 (5 bases). Germline-derived CDR1 and CDR2 are KGHSH and LQKENI. This CDR3 is built from 14 residues. The ends were cut back, 3 bases at V and 6 bases at J, with 12 bases in the middle. The CDR3 coding sequence is TGTGCCAGCTCACCCGCCAGGGTTGAAAACACCATATATTTT. It is translated as CASSPARVENTIYF. The full variable domain, rest sourced from reference TRBV18 and TRBJ1-3, is NAGVMQNPRHLVRRRGQEARLRCSPMKGHSHVYWYRQLPEEGLKFMVYLQKENIIDESGMPKERFSAEFPKEGPSILRIQQVVRGDSAAYFCASSPARVENTIYFGEGSWLTVV.

The chain uses TRBV19 and TRBJ1-2; no firm D call. Germline-derived CDR1 and CDR2 are LNHDA and SQIVND (reference sequence). This CDR3 has 12 amino acids. The V and J ends lost 7 bases and 4 bases respectively, with 10 bases between them. CDR3 amino acids: CASTEGAYGYTF. The DNA of the CDR3 is TGTGCCAGTACTGAGGGCGCCTATGGCTACACCTTC.

V gene TRBV5-1 combines with J gene TRBJ2-1, with 8 bases that match TRBD2. Per germline, CDR1 SGHRS and CDR2 YFSETQ. The CDR3 is made up of 16 amino acids. With V trimmed by 2 bases and J by 0 bases, 4 bases remained unmatched. The chain's CDR3 is CASSLAGVSSYNEQFF. The CDR3, as DNA: TGCGCCAGCAGCTTAGCGGGAGTTAGCTCCTACAATGAGCAGTTCTTC.

The chain employs TRBV4-2 and TRBJ1-1, with D possibly being TRBD1 (6 bases). CDR3 length equals 16 residues. From germline, CDR1 is LGHNA and CDR2 YNFKEQ. Trimming pared 6 bases from V and 4 bases from J, leaving 21 bases between. CDR3: CASSHARGAGGTEAFF. CDR3 DNA sequence: TGTGCCAGCAGTCACGCCAGGGGCGCAGGAGGCACTGAAGCTTTCTTT.

There are a few counts of this clone. The chain carries TRBV28 and TRBJ2-3; D gene ambiguous. The CDR3 consists of 15 residues. Germline V gene lookup returns CDR1 MDHEN and CDR2 SYDVKM. Trimming took 8 bases from V and 3 from J, leaving 18 bases between them. CDR3 in amino acids: CASSSASFETDTQYF. The CDR3, as DNA: TGTGCCAGCTCTTCGGCTAGTTTCGAGACAGATACGCAGTATTTT.

The chain has TRBV5-6 and TRBJ2-6; the D is unclear. Deletions cut 1 base from V and 0 bases from J, with 8 bases between. Looked up from germline, CDR1 is SGHDT and CDR2 is YYEEEE. CDR3 length: 16 residues. Here the CDR3 DNA reads TGTGCCAGCAGCTTGTATGGAGTCTCTGGGGCCAACGTCCTGACTTTC. It encodes CASSLYGVSGANVLTF. Drawing the rest from reference TRBV5-6 and TRBJ2-6, the complete variable domain is DAGVTQSPTHLIKTRGQQVTLRCSPKSGHDTVSWYQQALGQGPQFIFQYYEEEERQRGNFPDRFSGHQFPNYSSELNVNALLLGDSALYLCASSLYGVSGANVLTFGAGSRLTVL.

The chain carries TRBV7-2 and TRBJ2-2, with 8 nucleotides matching TRBD1. This CDR3 is built from 14 residues. Germline V gene data show CDR1 as SGHTA and CDR2 as FQGNSA. With 8 bases clipped from V and 2 bases from J, the junction kept 4 bases outside the gene matches. The CDR3 sequence is CASRQGPNTGELFF. As DNA, the CDR3 is TGTGCCAGCCGACAGGGGCCCAACACCGGGGAGCTGTTTTTT.

This clone appeared a single time. The V and J genes are TRBV7-8 and TRBJ2-2; 12 nucleotides match TRBD2. V lost 5 bases to trimming and J lost 2 bases; unmatched junction nucleotides: 3. The V gene's germline CDR1 is SGHVS and CDR2 FQNEAQ. The CDR3 has 16 residues. The CDR3 loop is CASSAGLAGNTGELFF. The DNA of the CDR3 is TGTGCCAGCAGCGCGGGACTAGCGGGTAACACCGGGGAGCTGTTTTTT.

This clone was observed a handful of times. The chain recombines TRBV10-3 with TRBJ1-5, with TRBD1 as a possible D gene (5 bases). Germline V gene data show CDR1 as ENHRY and CDR2 as SYGVKD. The V end was cut by 0 bases, the J end by 6 bases, with 9 bases between. The CDR3 is 14 residues long. For the CDR3, the DNA is TGTGCCATCAGTGAGTCGGGGGAAGGTCAGCCCCAGCATTTT. Translated, it gives CAISESGEGQPQHF.

Written as DNA, the CDR3 is TGTGCCAGCAGCTTGGACAGGGGGCGCACTGAAGCTTTCTTT. Protein: CASSLDRGRTEAFF. The V and J genes are TRBV5-4 and TRBJ1-1; 9 nucleotides line up with TRBD1. Germline V gene lookup returns CDR1 SGHNT and CDR2 YYREEE (reference sequence). V shed 0 bases and J 4 bases; nucleotides not matched to a gene: 1. The CDR3 covers 14 residues.

The rearrangement joins TRBV5-1 to TRBJ2-7; D possibly uses TRBD1 or TRBD2 (5 bases each). CDR1 and CDR2 from the germline V gene are SGHRS and YFSETQ. This CDR3 has 13 amino acids. The V gene lost 2 bases and the J gene lost 8 bases, with 14 bases spanning the gap. CDR3 sequence: CASSFLVGDQQYF. CDR3 sequence (DNA): TGCGCCAGCAGCTTCCTAGTCGGGGACCAGCAGTACTTC.

This chain connects TRBV27 to TRBJ2-2; 8 positions agree with TRBD2. The V and J ends lost 3 bases and 1 base, in that order; junction bases with no gene match: 4. CDR3 size: 16 residues. The germline V gene encodes CDR1 MNHEY and CDR2 SMNVEV (reference sequence). The CDR3 loop is CASSFLAGWNTGELFF. The CDR3 nucleotides are TGTGCCAGCAGTTTTTTAGCGGGATGGAACACCGGGGAGCTGTTTTTT.

On this clone: The same CDR3 is also encoded by other DNA sequences in this sample. The chain combines TRBV2 with TRBJ1-3; no firm D call. There are 13 residues in the CDR3. Germline V gene data show CDR1 as SNHLY and CDR2 as FYNNEI. The germline V and J ends were trimmed by 7 bases and 0 bases, with 7 bases remaining between them. The CDR3 loop is CASTGNSGNTIYF. In DNA form, the CDR3 reads TGTGCCAGCACCGGGAACTCTGGAAACACCATATATTTT.

The chain uses TRBV5-6 and TRBJ2-5, with D tentatively TRBD2 (6 bases). V lost 2 bases to trimming and J lost 5 bases, with 10 bases between them. The germline gives CDR1 SGHDT, CDR2 YYEEEE. The CDR3 consists of 13 residues. CDR3 in amino acids: CASSLASGETQYF. The CDR3 bases are TGTGCCAGCAGCTTAGCCAGCGGGGAGACCCAGTACTTC.

The chain's CDR3 is CASTHRDKGNGYTF. DNA for the CDR3: TGTGCCAGCACCCACCGGGACAAGGGCAATGGCTACACCTTC. The chain is built from TRBV9 and TRBJ1-2; TRBD1 might be the D (6 bases). Trimming left V 6 bases short and J 6 bases short, with 18 bases between. The CDR3 extends over 14 amino acids. Per germline, CDR1 SGDLS and CDR2 YYNGEE. The full variable domain, its missing parts supplied by reference TRBV9 and TRBJ1-2, is DSGVTQTPKHLITATGQRVTLRCSPRSGDLSVYWYQQSLDQGLQFLIQYYNGEERAKGNILERFSAQQFPDLHSELNLSSLELGDSALYFCASTHRDKGNGYTFGSGTRLTVV.

The gene calls are TRBV28 and TRBJ2-3; 11 nucleotides agree with TRBD2. The germline V gene has CDR1 MDHEN and CDR2 SYDVKM. V lost 3 bases and J lost 4; bases outside the gene matches: 3. The CDR3 sequence is 15 residues long. CDR3 sequence reads: CASSLASGRPDTQYF. The DNA for the CDR3 is TGTGCCAGCAGTTTGGCTAGCGGGAGGCCAGATACGCAGTATTTT.

The chain combines TRBV18 with TRBJ2-2, with 9 positions matching TRBD1. Germline-derived CDR1 and CDR2 are KGHSH and LQKENI. This CDR3 is built from 16 residues. V lost 4 bases to trimming and J lost 6 bases; unmatched junction nucleotides: 9. DNA for the CDR3: TGTGCCAGCTCACTTATACCGGGACAGGGTTCCGGGGAGCTGTTTTTT. Encoded protein: CASSLIPGQGSGELFF.

The DNA of the CDR3 is TGTGCCAGCAGCCAAGATTCCGGAAACACCATATATTTT. This gives the protein CASSQDSGNTIYF. V and J are TRBV4-2 and TRBJ1-3; the D is unclear. The V gene lost 0 bases and the J gene lost 4 bases, with 4 bases spanning the gap. This CDR3 has 13 residues. Germline-derived CDR1 and CDR2 are LGHNA and YNFKEQ.

The J gene is TRBJ2-5, the V gene TRBV7-8, with no clear D. V shed 5 bases and J shed 2 bases, with 12 bases lying between them. CDR1 is SGHVS and CDR2 is FQNEAQ in the germline V gene. The CDR3 contains 14 residues. The CDR3 DNA reads as TGTGCCAGCAGCACTAAAGACGGACAAGAGACCCAGTACTTC. It translates to CASSTKDGQETQYF.

The count of this clone is one. The rearrangement links TRBV29-1 to TRBJ1-4; a weak D match, TRBD1 (5 bases). CDR1 and CDR2 from the germline V gene are SQVTM and ANQGSEA. The CDR3 length is 12 residues. With 7 bases removed from V and 3 bases from J, the gap between germline ends came to 9 bases. The DNA for the CDR3 is TGCAGCGCGACGGGGGCTAATGAAAAACTGTTTTTT. Its translation: CSATGANEKLFF.

The chain is built from TRBV19 and TRBJ2-1, with 7 bases identical to TRBD2. Per the germline V gene, CDR1 is LNHDA and CDR2 is SQIVND (reference sequence). CDR3 length: 16 amino acids. The V and J ends lost 3 bases and 2 bases, in that order; junction bases with no gene match: 7. The CDR3 nucleotides read TGTGCCAGTAGTATCCCATCCAGCGGGACCTACAATGAGCAGTTCTTC. This gives the protein CASSIPSSGTYNEQFF. Complete variable domain (other parts from reference TRBV19 and TRBJ2-1): DGGITQSPKYLFRKEGQNVTLSCEQNLNHDAMYWYRQDPGQGLRLIYYSQIVNDFQKGDIAEGYSVSREKKESFPLTVTSAQKNPTAFYLCASSIPSSGTYNEQFFGPGTRLTVL.

The chain combines TRBV5-1 with TRBJ2-3, with D possibly TRBD1 on 8 matching bases. The CDR3 is made up of 15 amino acids. V was shortened by 3 bases and J by 4 bases, with 15 bases between the two germline ends. CDR1 and CDR2 (germline): SGHRS, YFSETQ. CDR3 DNA sequence: TGCGCCAGCAGCTACCGGACAGGGAGGGCAGATACGCAGTATTTT. Residues: CASSYRTGRADTQYF.

The chain couples TRBV7-3 to TRBJ2-3; 8 positions agree with TRBD2. V shed 4 bases and J 5 bases; nucleotides not matched to a gene: 8. The length of the CDR3 is 15 residues. CDR1 is SGHTA, CDR2 FQGTGA, per germline. Written as DNA, the CDR3 is TGTGCCAGCAGCTCCAATAGCGGGAAGTTAGATACGCAGTATTTT. Encoded protein: CASSSNSGKLDTQYF.